This T cell receptor beta chain was captured in a study of blood T cells in healthy people across ages. About this clonotype itself: The antigen is not known.

The draw of peripheral blood yielded approximately 10 milliliters from each donor. The authors ran a second PCR of about 7 to 11 cycles using a sample-barcoded 5' primer and a J-beta primer mix. TCRdb re-derived calls from the 5' RACE reads in MiXCR, one entry per CDR3 protein. The sample lists approximately 350,000 distinct CDR3 sequences, roughly half occurring once. This CDR3 region has 16 residues. CDR1 is MNHNS, CDR2 SASEGT, per germline. The ends were cut back, 5 bases at V and 0 bases at J, with 13 bases in the middle. Study conclusions and caveats: Strong correlation was found linking TCR beta diversity to naive T cell percentage.

The TCR sequence derives from a man in his 60s in good health. Specimen: blood. The gene calls are TRBV6-1 and TRBJ1-4; possibly TRBD1 for D (5 bases). Written as DNA, the CDR3 is TGTGCCAGCAGTCCGCGTCGGGGGACAACTAATGAAAAACTGTTTTTT. This codes for CASSPRRGTTNEKLFF.